This is a list of T cell receptor beta chains from one sample in a study of shared clonotypes between healthy human individuals. TCRdb's table, derived via immunoSEQ multiplex PCR, lists solely in-frame clones and lacks some. The data contain about 2.1 million clones, 80% to 95% of them singletons. The specimen was naive CD8+ T cells from PBMCs. The receptors were gathered from a man younger than 35 in good health. Some clones in this sample may be carry-over from other donors' samples. Both conserved end residues are part of each CDR3. D genes are given only for firm matches. Size is stated for part of the rows, as once, few or many counts, or as a class when the clone is expanded.

CDR3nt,CDR3aa,j_gene,v_gene,d_gene,abundance
TGTGCCAGCAGTTGGACAGCTAGCTCCTACGAGCAGTACTTC,CASSWTASSYEQYF,TRBJ2-7,TRBV28,.,once
TGTGCCAGCAGCCCGGGGACAGGGGGCTGGGACACTGAAGCTTTCTTT,CASSPGTGGWDTEAFF,TRBJ1-1,TRBV7-9,TRBD1,.
TGCAGCGTTGAAGATCGCTCTGGAAACACCATATATTTT,CSVEDRSGNTIYF,TRBJ1-3,TRBV29-1,.,.
TGTGCCAGCACCACTAGCGGGAGCGGATACAATGAGCAGTTCTTC,CASTTSGSGYNEQFF,TRBJ2-1,TRBV9,TRBD2,.
TGCGCCAGCAGCGAGGGACAGGGGGGACCTAACTATGGCTACACCTTC,CASSEGQGGPNYGYTF,TRBJ1-2,TRBV4-3,TRBD1,few
TGTGCCAGTAGTATTGGGACTAGCCGCCACGAGCAGTACTTC,CASSIGTSRHEQYF,TRBJ2-7,TRBV19,TRBD2,.
TGTGCCAGCAGCGCCCAAGGGTCAACCTACGAGCAGTACTTC,CASSAQGSTYEQYF,TRBJ2-7,TRBV9,.,.
TGTGCCAGCAGCTCAACGGGGTGGGAGGGAGAGACCCAGTACTTC,CASSSTGWEGETQYF,TRBJ2-5,TRBV5-6,TRBD2,.
TGTGCCAGCAGCTTAGTACGGGAGTGGGATACGCAGTATTTT,CASSLVREWDTQYF,TRBJ2-3,TRBV7-9,.,.
TGTGCCAGCAGTTTGGTATCACAGGGGGGTGAAAAACTGTTTTTT,CASSLVSQGGEKLFF,TRBJ1-4,TRBV27,TRBD1,.